Listed below are T cell receptor beta chains from one sample, sequenced in a study of neurological immune-mediated disorders. Each CDR3 protein gets one entry after TCRdb re-called the 5' RACE reads with MiXCR. The sample consists of tens of thousands of distinct CDR3 sequences, roughly 11% of them appearing once. The sample taken for sequencing was PBMCs. The receptors shown here come from a man between 60 and 75 years old in good health. Each CDR3 is given with its conserved first and last residue. Fields, in order: clone size, D gene, J gene, V gene, CDR3 protein, CDR3 DNA. A D gene is named only where the DNA matches it firmly. Not every row has a clone size; where given, it reads once, few, many or a size class.

many,.,TRBJ2-7,TRBV7-9,CASSFEQAYEQYF,TGTGCCAGCAGCTTCGAACAGGCATACGAGCAGTACTTC
many,TRBD2,TRBJ2-3,TRBV27,CASSLSYTSGGADTQYF,TGTGCCAGCAGTTTATCCTACACTAGCGGGGGGGCAGATACGCAGTATTTT
many,.,TRBJ2-7,TRBV18,CASSPPAQGLYEQYF,TGTGCCAGCTCACCACCGGCCCAGGGGCTGTACGAGCAGTACTTC
many,TRBD2,TRBJ2-1,TRBV6-5,CASSGGTSYNEQFF,TGTGCCAGCAGCGGGGGGACCTCCTACAATGAGCAGTTCTTC
many,.,TRBJ2-5,TRBV7-2,CASSTGTLKETQYF,TGTGCCAGCAGCACCGGGACTCTGAAAGAGACCCAGTACTTC
many,.,TRBJ1-1,TRBV15,CATSRREMSPEAFF,TGTGCCACCAGCCGCAGAGAGATGAGTCCTGAAGCTTTCTTT
many,TRBD1,TRBJ2-2,TRBV6-2/TRBV6-3,CASSYGQGQGFAGELFF,TGTGCCAGCAGTTACGGCCAGGGACAGGGATTTGCCGGGGAGCTGTTTTTT
many,TRBD1,TRBJ2-7,TRBV10-3,CAISLDRGDYEQYF,TGTGCCATCAGTCTCGACAGGGGGGACTACGAGCAGTACTTC
many,TRBD1,TRBJ2-7,TRBV3-1,CASSQGQPRTYEQYF,TGTGCCAGCAGCCAGGGACAGCCCCGTACCTACGAGCAGTACTTC
.,TRBD1,TRBJ2-1,TRBV19,CASSMGTGIVNEQFF,TGTGCCAGTAGTATGGGGACAGGGATTGTGAATGAGCAGTTCTTC
many,.,TRBJ1-5,TRBV7-8,CASSFPGVNQPQHF,TGTGCCAGCAGCTTCCCAGGCGTGAATCAGCCCCAGCATTTT
many,.,TRBJ2-1,TRBV5-1,CASSPRADYNEQFF,TGCGCCAGCAGCCCCAGGGCTGACTACAATGAGCAGTTCTTC
many,.,TRBJ2-5,TRBV27,CASSLSGRTQYF,TGTGCCAGCAGTTTATCGGGCAGGACCCAGTACTTC
many,.,TRBJ1-4,TRBV7-2,CASSRIGHDEKLFF,TGTGCCAGCAGCCGGATCGGACATGATGAAAAACTGTTTTTT
.,.,TRBJ2-3,TRBV11-3,CASSFHRSTDTQYF,TGTGCCAGCAGCTTCCACAGGAGCACAGATACGCAGTATTTT
many,TRBD2,TRBJ2-1,TRBV6-5,CASSSPGLEAQFF,TGTGCCAGCAGTTCCCCGGGACTAGAGGCGCAGTTCTTC
many,TRBD2,TRBJ2-7,TRBV5-1,CASSFGGANYEQYF,TGCGCCAGCAGCTTCGGGGGGGCGAACTACGAGCAGTACTTC
many,.,TRBJ2-1,TRBV2,CASSESSIYNEQFF,TGTGCCAGCAGTGAAAGTTCAATATACAATGAGCAGTTCTTC
many,TRBD2,TRBJ2-2,TRBV5-5,CASSGGGPEYYTGELFF,TGTGCCAGCAGCGGGGGGGGACCCGAATATTACACCGGGGAGCTGTTTTTT
many,.,TRBJ2-3,TRBV9,CASSSRPTDTQYF,TGTGCCAGCAGTTCCCGGCCGACAGATACGCAGTATTTT
few,TRBD2,TRBJ2-7,TRBV5-6,CASSSRLAVYEQYF,TGTGCCAGCAGCTCTCGACTAGCGGTTTACGAGCAGTACTTC
many,.,TRBJ2-7,TRBV5-1,CASSLSLGLGYEQYF,TGCGCCAGCAGCTTGAGTCTGGGGCTAGGCTACGAGCAGTACTTC
many,.,TRBJ2-3,TRBV5-1,CASSLGGARVDTQYF,TGCGCCAGCAGCTTGGGTGGGGCCCGAGTAGATACGCAGTATTTT
many,.,TRBJ1-1,TRBV6-2/TRBV6-3,CASSRGWLLGENTEAFF,TGTGCCAGCAGTAGAGGATGGCTGCTAGGGGAGAACACTGAAGCTTTCTTT
many,.,TRBJ2-5,TRBV2,CASHRRVETQYF,TGTGCCAGCCACCGCCGAGTAGAGACCCAGTACTTC
many,.,TRBJ1-1,TRBV5-1,CASSLELSNTEAFF,TGCGCCAGCAGCTTGGAGCTATCGAACACTGAAGCTTTCTTT